This TCR beta chain appears in the sequencing data of a study of blood T cell repertoires in COVID-19. Looking at the study overall: Samples came from the United States, Italy and Spain, spanning acute and convalescent COVID-19. Sources were T cells, B-cell-depleted T cells, or PBMCs; the material itself was cDNA or gDNA.

CDR3 length equals 15 residues. Trimming stripped 3 bases from V and 5 bases from J, with 15 bases between. Germline V lookup: CDR1 KGHSH, CDR2 LQKENI. Study processing details: Nucleated cell number was recorded as an estimate derived from reference gene primer amplification. This table comes from immunoSEQ multiplex PCR, and its TCRdb copy is limited to in-frame clones, with some not included. V, J and clone size are those of that table, while D and trimming were read from the DNA. The table shows 210,000 or so clones, with approximately 91% occurring only once. The sequencing input was peripheral blood. This receptor was obtained from a middle-aged woman with acute or convalescent COVID-19. The V gene is TRBV18, the J gene TRBJ2-3, with D tentatively TRBD1 (6 bases). In nucleotides, the CDR3 is TGTGCCAGCTCACCCTCCCCCAGGGGAAAAGATACGCAGTATTTT. This codes for CASSPSPRGKDTQYF.